A single sample is the source of the 26 T cell receptor beta chains below, sequenced in a study of T cell changes during pregnancy in multiple sclerosis. Measured with immunoSEQ multiplex PCR; TCRdb has only the in-frame clones, and not every one. This table holds 30,000 to 45,000 clones, around nine tenths found once. Sequenced material: CD8+ T cells from peripheral blood mononuclear cells, taken in the third trimester of pregnancy. These receptor sequences come from a female donor with multiple sclerosis, enrolled in a pregnancy study.

The V call is TRBV27, the J call TRBJ2-5; 8 bases agree with TRBD1. The CDR3 has 15 amino acids. V was pared by 9 bases and J by 2 bases, with 11 bases of the junction left unmatched. The V gene's germline CDR1 is MNHEY and CDR2 SMNVEV (reference sequence). The CDR3, as DNA: TGTGCCAGTTTAAGGACAGGGTCGGGGCAAGAGACCCAGTACTTC. Translating gives CASLRTGSGQETQYF.

This chain links TRBV29-1 with TRBJ1-1, with D maybe TRBD1 (6 bases). This CDR3 is 13 amino acids long. The germline V and J ends were trimmed by 7 bases and 0 bases, with 12 bases remaining between them. Germline assignment: CDR1 SQVTM and CDR2 ANQGSEA. The CDR3 nucleotides are TGCAGCGCCCGGGACACCATGAACACTGAAGCTTTCTTT. Its translation is CSARDTMNTEAFF.

The chain combines TRBV6-5 with TRBJ2-1; D is possibly TRBD1 (5 bases). Trimming took 0 bases from V and 4 from J, leaving 10 bases between them. The V gene's germline CDR1 is MNHEY and CDR2 SVGAGI. This CDR3 has 15 amino acids. Here the CDR3 DNA reads TGTGCCAGCAGTTACTCGAGGACACTATACAATGAGCAGTTCTTC. It yields the protein CASSYSRTLYNEQFF.

The rearrangement joins TRBV7-6 to TRBJ2-3, with 10 bases aligning to TRBD2. With 0 bases clipped from V and 0 bases from J, the junction kept 15 bases outside the gene matches. Looked up from germline, CDR1 is SGHVS and CDR2 is FNYEAQ. There are 21 residues in the CDR3. CDR3 nucleotide sequence: TGTGCCAGCAGCTTAGCGGGCTTTAGCGGGAGGAAGGGATTCAGCACAGATACGCAGTATTTT. Amino acid sequence: CASSLAGFSGRKGFSTDTQYF.

This clone was detected only once. This sequence joins TRBV27 and TRBJ2-7, with a possible D match to TRBD1 (6 bases). From germline, CDR1 is MNHEY and CDR2 SMNVEV (reference sequence). This CDR3 is 15 amino acids long. The germline V and J ends were trimmed by 0 bases and 2 bases, with 11 bases remaining between them. The CDR3 sequence is CASSLSGRGAYEQYF. The CDR3 nucleotides are TGTGCCAGCAGTTTATCGGGCAGGGGCGCCTACGAGCAGTACTTC.

This sequence joins TRBV5-8 and TRBJ1-2; tentatively, D is TRBD1 (6 bases). V was cut by 4 bases and J by 8 bases, with 9 bases left in between. Germline V gene sequence: CDR1 SGHTS, CDR2 YDEGEE. The CDR3 runs 11 residues. CDR3 coding DNA: TGTGCCAGCAGCAACAGGGAGGGCTACACCTTC. Protein product: CASSNREGYTF.

The V call is TRBV30, the J call TRBJ2-2; D call uncertain. Trimming left V 5 bases short and J 0 bases short, with 10 bases between. The CDR3 runs to 14 residues. Germline values: CDR1 GTSNPN, CDR2 SVGIG (reference sequence). The CDR3 DNA follows: TGTGCCTGGGGATTCGCGGCGAACACCGGGGAGCTGTTTTTT. Encoded protein: CAWGFAANTGELFF.

V and J are TRBV29-1 and TRBJ2-7; 9 bases match TRBD1. CDR1 SQVTM and CDR2 ANQGSEA come from the germline V gene. Losses at the gene ends were 1 base for V and 5 bases for J; bases not matched to a gene: 15. This CDR3 is 17 amino acids long. Here the CDR3 reads CSVEGLQGSGTGHEQYF. Here the CDR3 DNA reads TGCAGCGTTGAAGGACTACAAGGTTCCGGGACAGGGCACGAGCAGTACTTC.

The V call is TRBV2, the J call TRBJ1-1; the D is unclear. Looked up from germline, CDR1 is SNHLY and CDR2 is FYNNEI. The CDR3 is 14 residues long. V was pared by 3 bases and J by 1 base, with 9 bases between. The CDR3 loop is CASSDEQTNTEAFF. For the CDR3, the DNA is TGTGCCAGCAGTGATGAACAGACGAACACTGAAGCTTTCTTT.

This clone showed up just once. The rearrangement uses TRBV25-1 and TRBJ2-1; 13 nucleotides agree with TRBD2. Unmatched junction bases numbered 7, after V lost 3 bases and J lost 8 bases. The CDR3 sequence is 16 residues long. CDR1 MGHDK and CDR2 SYGVNS come from the germline V gene. The CDR3 DNA sequence: TGTGCCAGCAGTGACTGGGGGACTAGCGGGGCCCATGAGCAGTTCTTC. Translation: CASSDWGTSGAHEQFF.

The gene calls are TRBV6-1 and TRBJ2-7, with D perhaps matching TRBD1 (7 bases). Trimming pared 8 bases from V and 3 bases from J, leaving 20 bases between. Germline values: CDR1 MNHNS, CDR2 SASEGT. This CDR3 is 15 amino acids long. The CDR3 spells CASSSRGTADYEQYF. In DNA form, the CDR3 reads TGTGCCAGCTCCTCTCGGGGGACAGCAGACTACGAGCAGTACTTC.

The chain uses TRBV2 and TRBJ2-5; tentatively, D is TRBD1 (5 bases). The J call could be wrong; TRBJ2-7 is a better fit for the DNA end. Per germline, CDR1 SNHLY and CDR2 FYNNEI. This CDR3 comprises 16 residues. CDR3 loop: CASSDVDSIPTYEQYF. The CDR3 nucleotides are TGTGCCAGCAGTGACGTAGACAGTATCCCCACCTACGAGCAGTACTTC.

The V gene is TRBV30, the J gene TRBJ2-1; 7 bases match TRBD1. The CDR3 spans 15 residues. In germline, CDR1 is GTSNPN, CDR2 SVGIG (reference sequence). V gave up 3 bases and J gave up 1 base; unmatched junction bases: 6. This CDR3 reads CAWSTGAGSYNEQFF. CDR3 nucleotide sequence: TGTGCCTGGAGCACAGGGGCGGGTTCCTACAATGAGCAGTTCTTC.

This clone has only one observation. The rearrangement joins TRBV9 to TRBJ2-2, with D possibly being TRBD2 (5 bases). CDR1 is SGDLS and CDR2 is YYNGEE in the germline V gene. The CDR3 is 14 residues long. Between the trimmed V and J ends, which lost 1 base and 6 bases, there was a span of 10 bases. This CDR3 is CASSVPASSGELFF. The DNA of the CDR3 is TGTGCCAGCAGCGTACCGGCTAGCTCCGGGGAGCTGTTTTTT.

The chain has TRBV7-9 and TRBJ2-7, with a tentative D call TRBD1 (6 bases). The germline V gene has CDR1 SEHNR and CDR2 FQNEAQ (reference sequence). The length of the CDR3 is 14 residues. V was pared by 3 bases and J by 4 bases, with 13 bases between. CDR3 DNA sequence: TGTGCCAGCAGCTTGGGGGCAGGAGGTTACGAGCAGTACTTC. This sequence encodes CASSLGAGGYEQYF.

V and J are TRBV27 and TRBJ2-1; 8 bases are a match to TRBD1. The CDR3 is 16 residues long. The J segment lost 2 bases and the V segment lost 5 bases, leaving 8 bases of the junction unmatched. Germline V CDR1 and CDR2: MNHEY, SMNVEV (reference sequence). CDR3: CASSLPPGQAYNEQFF. CDR3 bases: TGTGCCAGCAGTCTTCCTCCGGGACAGGCCTACAATGAGCAGTTCTTC.

This rearrangement joins TRBV15 to TRBJ2-1, with 8 bases fitting TRBD1. After removal of 0 bases from V and 7 bases from J, the junction contained 8 bases not matched to a gene. The CDR3 loop spans 16 amino acids. The germline gives CDR1 LNHNV, CDR2 YYDKDF (reference sequence). CDR3 bases: TGTGCCACCAGCAGAGAAGGGCAGGGGGCGGATAATGAGCAGTTCTTC. Residues: CATSREGQGADNEQFF.

The CDR3 reads CASSPFGTSTYEQYF. CDR3 in DNA: TGTGCCAGCAGTCCATTTGGGACTAGCACCTACGAGCAGTACTTC. This chain links TRBV6-1 with TRBJ2-7; TRBD2 aligns across 9 bases. Germline V gene lookup returns CDR1 MNHNS and CDR2 SASEGT. CDR3 length equals 15 residues. Germline trimming cut 5 bases from V and 2 bases from J; bases unmatched to any gene: 7.

This chain connects TRBV14 to TRBJ2-2, with TRBD2 identical over 9 bases. V trimming: 0 bases; J trimming: 1 base; junction bases outside the gene matches: 6. The CDR3 is made up of 18 amino acids. The V gene's germline CDR1 is SGHDN and CDR2 FVKESK. CDR3 DNA: TGTGCCAGCAGCCAAGATATCCTAGCGGGACGGAACACCGGGGAGCTGTTTTTT. Translated, it gives CASSQDILAGRNTGELFF.

The CDR3 sequence is CASSVGEGGRNEQFF. The CDR3 bases are TGTGCCAGCAGCGTAGGGGAGGGGGGTAGAAATGAGCAGTTCTTC. The V gene is TRBV9, the J gene TRBJ2-1, with a tentative D call TRBD2 (7 bases). The CDR3 has 15 residues. The V end lost 0 bases, the J end lost 7 bases, and 14 bases lay between the germline ends. Germline CDR1 SGDLS, CDR2 YYNGEE. Full variable domain (rest looked up from reference TRBV9 and TRBJ2-1): DSGVTQTPKHLITATGQRVTLRCSPRSGDLSVYWYQQSLDQGLQFLIQYYNGEERAKGNILERFSAQQFPDLHSELNLSSLELGDSALYFCASSVGEGGRNEQFFGPGTRLTVL.

This clone was seen more than once but under ten times. The chain combines TRBV29-1 with TRBJ1-2; 7 positions agree with TRBD1. CDR3 length: 11 amino acids. Germline V CDR1 and CDR2: SQVTM, ANQGSEA. V was clipped by 6 bases and J by 2 bases; unmatched bases: 0. DNA of the CDR3: TGCAGCGTGGGACAGAACTATGGCTACACCTTC. Protein: CSVGQNYGYTF.

This chain joins TRBV5-1 and TRBJ2-7; TRBD2 might be the D (6 bases). The CDR3 extends over 16 amino acids. Trimming shortened V by 3 bases and J by 5 bases, and 21 bases separated the two germline ends. Germline CDR1 and CDR2: SGHRS and YFSETQ. The DNA of the CDR3 is TGCGCCAGCAGCTCACCGGGAGAATCCACCTTCCACGAGCAGTACTTC. Its protein product is CASSSPGESTFHEQYF.

This clone was picked up one time. The chain joins TRBV27 to TRBJ2-1; 11 bases line up with TRBD1. After removal of 7 bases from V and 6 bases from J, the junction contained 11 bases not matched to a gene. The CDR3 sequence is 16 residues long. Germline V CDR1 and CDR2: MNHEY, SMNVEV (reference sequence). CDR3 coding DNA: TGTGCCAGCACTCCACTCGGGACAGGGGGGAGCAATGAGCAGTTCTTC. Translated, it gives CASTPLGTGGSNEQFF.

This clone was seen once. The chain uses TRBV7-9 and TRBJ2-7, with 9 bases that match TRBD1. Trimming cost V 0 bases and J 4 bases; bases outside gene matches: 7. The V gene's germline CDR1 is SEHNR and CDR2 FQNEAQ (reference sequence). The CDR3 is 16 residues long. CDR3 residues: CASSLAPGTGSYEQYF. The CDR3 coding sequence is TGTGCCAGCAGCTTAGCCCCCGGGACAGGGTCTTACGAGCAGTACTTC.

This chain connects TRBV4-2 to TRBJ2-7; TRBD1 is a possible D gene (8 bases). Between the trimmed V and J ends, which lost 4 bases and 3 bases, there was a span of 25 bases. The CDR3 runs 18 residues. Germline V CDR1 and CDR2: LGHNA, YNFKEQ. This chain's CDR3 is CASSPQGGLERGDYEQYF. The CDR3 DNA is TGTGCCAGCAGCCCACAGGGGGGGCTGGAGCGGGGCGACTACGAGCAGTACTTC.

The rearrangement uses TRBV7-9 and TRBJ2-5, with 10 bases aligning to TRBD2. J lost 1 base, V lost 5 bases, and 13 bases had no gene match. This CDR3 spans 18 amino acids. The germline gives CDR1 SEHNR, CDR2 FQNEAQ (reference sequence). The CDR3 reads CASSEHPPTSGFQETQYF. CDR3 coding DNA: TGTGCCAGCAGCGAACATCCCCCGACTAGCGGGTTCCAAGAGACCCAGTACTTC.